The clone carrying this T cell receptor (beta chain) showed up just a few times. Its target is not known. This CDR3 comprises 12 residues. Germline CDR1 is MDHEN and CDR2 is SYDVKM. The V gene lost 6 bases and the J gene lost 0 bases, with 6 bases spanning the gap. This sample is drawn from a study of type 1 and type 2 diabetes patients. Regarding the study as a whole: Type 2 diabetes and control samples shared highly correlated V and J usage, averaging around 0.97.

Genomic DNA was the PCR template. The TCR beta CDR3 region was amplified using 30 forward and 13 reverse primers. TCRdb used MiXCR to reprocess the multiplex PCR reads, holding one entry per CDR3 protein. Of 250,000 or so distinct CDR3 sequences listed, 40% to 50% are singletons. This receptor was identified in a man aged 18 to 30 with type 2 diabetes. The chain couples TRBV28 to TRBJ2-7; D is uncertain. The source material was peripheral blood mononuclear cells (PBMCs). CDR3 DNA: TGTGCCAGCAGCGGATTCTCCTACGAGCAGTACTTC. Amino acid sequence: CASSGFSYEQYF.